This T cell receptor beta chain was identified during a study of identical twins. TCRdb reprocessed the 5' RACE reads with MiXCR, giving one entry per CDR3 protein. This repertoire shows around 280,000 distinct CDR3 sequences, under 9% found once; its top ten account for roughly 2%. Trimming took 3 bases from V and 6 from J; bases not matched to a gene: 12. The CDR3 contains 15 residues. Germline CDR1 and CDR2: DFQATT and SNEGSKA (reference sequence). About this clonotype itself: The antigen remains unidentified.

Study results and limitations: Excess sharing between twins was weaker in beta out-of-frame sequences. Donors were not followed over many years; analysis was cross-sectional. Part of the zero-insertion signal could reflect confounding by invariant MAIT and iNKT cells.

The same data also went into a second study, on yellow fever vaccine responses in identical twins.

The chain couples TRBV20-1 to TRBJ2-3, with 7 nucleotides matching TRBD1. The sequence derives from a woman between 18 and 29 years old in good health. Sequencing was carried out using memory (CD45RO+) T cells sorted from blood. The CDR3 region has the DNA TGCAGTGCTAGGAACGGACAGGAGGCGGCGGATACGCAGTATTTT. Its protein is CSARNGQEAADTQYF.